Given below is one TCR beta chain in context. This CDR3 contains 17 residues. Germline assignment: CDR1 SGHVS and CDR2 FNYEAQ. The V end was cut by 1 base, the J end by 3 bases, with 16 bases between. Profiling relied on immunoSEQ multiplex PCR, and the TCRdb table lists in-frame clones only, not all of them. Among roughly 40,000 clones, more than 85% were seen once, and the ten largest hold 10% to 15%. The entry originates in a study of T cell changes during pregnancy in multiple sclerosis. This chain uses TRBV7-6 with TRBJ1-5, with D tentatively TRBD1 (5 bases). The sequence derives from a female donor with multiple sclerosis, enrolled in a pregnancy study. Source: CD8+ T cells from peripheral blood mononuclear cells, taken in the first trimester of pregnancy. CDR3 sequence reads: CASSLDGGTPFNQPQHF. The CDR3 DNA follows: TGTGCCAGCAGCTTAGATGGAGGGACCCCCTTCAATCAGCCCCAGCATTTT. Full variable domain (rest looked up from reference TRBV7-6 and TRBJ1-5): GAGVSQSPRYKVTKRGQDVALRCDPISGHVSLYWYRQALGQGPEFLTYFNYEAQQDKSGLPNDRFSAERPEGSISTLTIQRTEQRDSAMYRCASSLDGGTPFNQPQHFGDGTRLSIL.